A selection of T cell receptor beta chains follows, all from one sample in a study of shared clonotypes between healthy human individuals. Data came from immunoSEQ multiplex PCR; TCRdb stores just in-frame clones and leaves some out. The sample has 2,500,000 or so clones; 80% to 95% are singletons. Sequencing input: naive CD4+ T cells from PBMCs. These receptors were collected from a man aged 18 to 30 in good health. Some clones in this sample may be carry-over from other donors' samples. CDR3s include the opening cysteine and the closing phenylalanine or tryptophan. A D gene is named only where the DNA matches it firmly. Expanded clones are given a class, and other clones once, few, many or no size at all.

DNA: TGCGCCAGCAGCCCCGGACAGGGTGACACTGAAGCTTTCTTT
CDR3: CASSPGQGDTEAFF
size: NA
D: TRBD1
J: TRBJ1-1
V: TRBV5-1

DNA: TGTGCCAGCAGTGAGAGGGGCTATGGCTACACCTTC
CDR3: CASSERGYGYTF
size: NA
D: NA
J: TRBJ1-2
V: TRBV6-5

DNA: TGCGCCAGCAGCTCAAATCGGGACTTACGGTGGTATGAGCAGTTCTTC
CDR3: CASSSNRDLRWYEQFF
size: NA
D: NA
J: TRBJ2-1
V: TRBV5-1

DNA: TGCAGCGTAGACCAGGGGTATGAGCAGTTCTTC
CDR3: CSVDQGYEQFF
size: NA
D: NA
J: TRBJ2-1
V: TRBV29-1

DNA: TGTGCCAGCAGACTGGGACAGCTCTCCTATAATTCACCCCTCCACTTT
CDR3: CASRLGQLSYNSPLHF
size: NA
D: TRBD1
J: TRBJ1-6
V: TRBV13

DNA: TGCGCCAGCAGCCCCGGGGAGGGATGGGGCGAGCAGTACTTC
CDR3: CASSPGEGWGEQYF
size: few
D: TRBD2
J: TRBJ2-7
V: TRBV5-1

DNA: TGTGCCTGGAGTAGTGGCGGGTCCTCCTACGAGCAGTACTTC
CDR3: CAWSSGGSSYEQYF
size: NA
D: NA
J: TRBJ2-7
V: TRBV30

DNA: TGTGCCAGCAGCTTAGGGGGCAGCGATCAGCCCCAGCATTTT
CDR3: CASSLGGSDQPQHF
size: NA
D: NA
J: TRBJ1-5
V: TRBV7-6

DNA: TGTGCCAGTAGTATTCGGCTAGCGGGAGGTACCACTCCCTACGAGCAGTACTTC
CDR3: CASSIRLAGGTTPYEQYF
size: NA
D: TRBD2
J: TRBJ2-7
V: TRBV19

DNA: TGTGCCAGCAGCTCAGGGAGCTCCTACAATGAGCAGTTCTTC
CDR3: CASSSGSSYNEQFF
size: NA
D: NA
J: TRBJ2-1
V: TRBV9

DNA: TGTGCCAGTAGTCAGGAACTAGCCTACAATGAGCAGTTCTTC
CDR3: CASSQELAYNEQFF
size: NA
D: NA
J: TRBJ2-1
V: TRBV19

DNA: TGTGCCAGCAGCTTCCGCAGGAACACTGAAGCTTTCTTT
CDR3: CASSFRRNTEAFF
size: few
D: NA
J: TRBJ1-1
V: TRBV7-2

DNA: TGTGCCAGCAGCTTGCGGGTGACTAGCACAGATACGCAGTATTTT
CDR3: CASSLRVTSTDTQYF
size: once
D: NA
J: TRBJ2-3
V: TRBV7-2

DNA: TGCGCCAGCGGGACAGGGGTTTATCAGCCCCAGCATTTT
CDR3: CASGTGVYQPQHF
size: NA
D: TRBD1
J: TRBJ1-5
V: TRBV10-2

DNA: TGTGCCAGCACTAAAAGCTCCGTTGGGACTAGCGGGAACCAGGTCGAGCAGTACTTC
CDR3: CASTKSSVGTSGNQVEQYF
size: NA
D: NA
J: TRBJ2-7
V: TRBV21-1

DNA: TGTGCCAGCAGACCTCCGACACCCAGCACTGAAGCTTTCTTT
CDR3: CASRPPTPSTEAFF
size: NA
D: NA
J: TRBJ1-1
V: TRBV2

DNA: TGCGCCAGCAGCTCGACAGGGGCGACCTACGAGCAGTACTTC
CDR3: CASSSTGATYEQYF
size: NA
D: TRBD1
J: TRBJ2-7
V: TRBV5-1

DNA: TGCAGCGTTAAAGGACAGGGGACTAATGAAAAACTGTTTTTT
CDR3: CSVKGQGTNEKLFF
size: few
D: TRBD1
J: TRBJ1-4
V: TRBV29-1

DNA: TGTGCCAGCAGTTCGGGCCTCAATGAGCAGTTCTTC
CDR3: CASSSGLNEQFF
size: NA
D: NA
J: TRBJ2-1
V: TRBV11-1

DNA: TGCAGTGCTAGCGGCGGGTACGAGCAGTACTTC
CDR3: CSASGGYEQYF
size: once
D: NA
J: TRBJ2-7
V: TRBV20-1

DNA: TGCGCCAGCAGCTTGTTCTCCACAGATACGCAGTATTTT
CDR3: CASSLFSTDTQYF
size: NA
D: NA
J: TRBJ2-3
V: TRBV5-1

DNA: TGTGCCAGCAGTGAAGCAATGGGGGTTGAAGCTTTCTTT
CDR3: CASSEAMGVEAFF
size: few
D: NA
J: TRBJ1-1
V: TRBV6-1

DNA: TGCAGTGGAGAGAGGGACCGGGAGCTGTTTTTT
CDR3: CSGERDRELFF
size: NA
D: NA
J: TRBJ2-2
V: TRBV20-1

DNA: TGTGCCAGCAGTGAGGGGTTTAGGCCTGAAGCTTTCTTT
CDR3: CASSEGFRPEAFF
size: NA
D: NA
J: TRBJ1-1
V: TRBV6-1

DNA: TGTGCCAGCAGTTTTACCTCAGGAGAAAAACTGTTTTTT
CDR3: CASSFTSGEKLFF
size: NA
D: NA
J: TRBJ1-4
V: TRBV2

DNA: TGTGCCAGCAGCAGCCGACCTGAAGCTTTCTTT
CDR3: CASSSRPEAFF
size: few
D: NA
J: TRBJ1-1
V: TRBV28